The 16 T cell receptor beta chains below come from one sample, sequenced in a study of neurological immune-mediated disorders. TCRdb reprocessed the 5' RACE reads with MiXCR, giving one entry per CDR3 protein. The sample has fewer than 85,000 distinct CDR3 sequences; roughly 3.9% are singletons. Specimen: PBMCs. These receptor sequences come from a young man with multiple sclerosis.

This clonotype was seen repeatedly, ten times or more. This rearrangement joins TRBV6-6 to TRBJ2-2; 9 positions match TRBD1. Germline trimming cut 2 bases from V and 6 bases from J; bases unmatched to any gene: 1. Looked up from germline, CDR1 is MNHNY and CDR2 is SVGAGI (reference sequence). The length of the CDR3 is 14 residues. The CDR3 sequence is CASSYRTGAGELFF. The CDR3 DNA sequence: TGTGCCAGCAGTTACAGGACAGGGGCCGGGGAGCTGTTTTTT.

This clonotype was counted many times. The chain links TRBV7-7 to TRBJ2-1; tentatively, D is TRBD2 (7 bases). The V gene's germline CDR1 is SSHAT and CDR2 FNYEAQ (reference sequence). V was shortened by 2 bases and J by 7 bases, with 15 bases between the two germline ends. CDR3 size: 15 residues. The CDR3, as DNA: TGTGCCAGCAGCTTAACCCAAGCGGGACAAAATGAGCAGTTCTTC. The encoded protein is CASSLTQAGQNEQFF.

The chain has TRBV20-1 and TRBJ2-7, with 10 bases identical to TRBD1. Germline V gives CDR1 DFQATT, CDR2 SNEGSKA (reference sequence). V was pared by 0 bases and J by 0 bases, with 2 bases of the junction left unmatched. The CDR3 is 15 residues long. The CDR3 is CSARDWDRGSYEQYF. CDR3 nucleotides: TGCAGTGCTAGAGATTGGGACAGGGGCTCCTACGAGCAGTACTTC.

V gene TRBV29-1 combines with J gene TRBJ1-1; 9 bases agree with TRBD1. The CDR3 length is 14 residues. Germline V gives CDR1 SQVTM, CDR2 ANQGSEA. After removal of 7 bases from V and 5 bases from J, the junction contained 11 bases not matched to a gene. In nucleotides, the CDR3 is TGCAGCGCTCGGGACAGGGAAGGTAGAACTGAAGCTTTCTTT. Its protein is CSARDREGRTEAFF. The complete variable domain, with remaining parts taken from reference TRBV29-1 and TRBJ1-1, reads SAVISQKPSRDICQRGTSLTIQCQVDSQVTMMFWYRQQPGQSLTLIATANQGSEATYESGFVIDKFPISRPNLTFSTLTVSNMSPEDSSIYLCSARDREGRTEAFFGQGTRLTVV.

This clonotype was detected many times. The chain uses TRBV9 and TRBJ2-3; 8 bases line up with TRBD2. CDR1 is SGDLS, CDR2 YYNGEE, per germline. Trimming removed 1 base from V and 4 bases from J; junction bases left unmatched: 5. The CDR3 is made up of 15 amino acids. CDR3 loop: CASSVSGGMPDTQYF. The CDR3 DNA follows: TGTGCCAGCAGCGTAAGCGGGGGTATGCCAGATACGCAGTATTTT. The variable domain in full, with the rest retrieved from reference TRBV9 and TRBJ2-3, is DSGVTQTPKHLITATGQRVTLRCSPRSGDLSVYWYQQSLDQGLQFLIQYYNGEERAKGNILERFSAQQFPDLHSELNLSSLELGDSALYFCASSVSGGMPDTQYFGPGTRLTVL.

This clonotype was recorded at least ten times. The chain carries TRBV7-3 and TRBJ2-4; D is unclear. Trimming took off 2 bases at V and 6 bases at J, with 14 bases between the two ends. Germline CDR1 SGHTA, CDR2 FQGTGA. The CDR3 is 15 amino acids. The CDR3 nucleotides are TGTGCCAGCAGCTTAGGGCCTCAGTACGGAAACATTCAGTACTTC. Translated: CASSLGPQYGNIQYF.

This clonotype was recorded at least ten times. The chain recombines TRBV3-1 with TRBJ2-3, with D perhaps TRBD1 (7 bases). V lost 3 bases and J 5 bases, leaving 12 bases between the germline ends. The CDR3 contains 14 residues. CDR1 is LGHDT and CDR2 is YNNKEL in the germline V gene (reference sequence). CDR3 in amino acids: CASSHTQGGDTQYF. In DNA, the CDR3 is TGTGCCAGCAGCCATACGCAGGGGGGAGATACGCAGTATTTT.

The sample holds many counts of this clonotype. The genes are TRBV9 and TRBJ2-3, with 9 bases lining up with TRBD1. Germline assignment: CDR1 SGDLS and CDR2 YYNGEE. J gave up 8 bases and V 3 bases, and 7 bases lay outside the gene matches. The CDR3 length is 14 residues. CDR3: CASSAGTGLLTQYF. DNA of the CDR3: TGTGCCAGCAGCGCCGGGACAGGGCTTCTTACGCAGTATTTT.

Only a few counts were recorded for this clonotype. The chain employs TRBV27 and TRBJ2-1; 7 bases agree with TRBD1. CDR1 is MNHEY and CDR2 is SMNVEV in the germline V gene (reference sequence). The ends lost 6 bases at V and 5 bases at J; junction bases unmatched: 7. This CDR3 region has 14 residues. For the CDR3, the DNA is TGTGCCAGCAGAGGGGGCAGGCGAAACAATGAGCAGTTCTTC. It is translated as CASRGGRRNNEQFF.

This clonotype was recorded many times. The V gene is TRBV5-6, the J gene TRBJ2-7; no reliable D call. Looked up from germline, CDR1 is SGHDT and CDR2 is YYEEEE. This CDR3 contains 12 residues. V lost 3 bases and J 0 bases, leaving 4 bases between the germline ends. DNA for the CDR3: TGTGCCAGCAGCTCCCTCTCCTACGAGCAGTACTTC. It codes for CASSSLSYEQYF.

This rearrangement joins TRBV15 to TRBJ1-1; possible D gene TRBD1, 5 bases. This CDR3 has 15 residues. The germline CDR1 and CDR2 sequences are LNHNV and YYDKDF (reference sequence). Trimming took off 0 bases at V and 6 bases at J, with 14 bases between the two ends. CDR3 in amino acids: CATSRDNRDRSEAFF. The CDR3 bases are TGTGCCACCAGCAGAGATAACCGGGACCGCTCTGAAGCTTTCTTT.

This clonotype has at least ten counts. In DNA, the CDR3 is TGCAGTGCTAGAGATGAACGAACGGATACGCAGTATTTT. It encodes CSARDERTDTQYF. This sequence joins TRBV20-1 and TRBJ2-3; D remains ambiguous. This CDR3 has 13 amino acids. In germline, CDR1 is DFQATT, CDR2 SNEGSKA (reference sequence). Deletions cut 0 bases from V and 6 bases from J, with 10 bases between.

This clonotype has just a few counts. The V and J genes are TRBV20-1 and TRBJ1-2; 8 nucleotides match TRBD1. The germline gives CDR1 DFQATT, CDR2 SNEGSKA (reference sequence). The CDR3 spans 13 residues. V was clipped by 4 bases and J by 3 bases; unmatched bases: 4. CDR3 in DNA: TGCAGTGCTAACAGGGGGAAGGACTATGGCTACACCTTC. As protein: CSANRGKDYGYTF.

This clonotype was recorded many times. V usage is TRBV12-3 or TRBV12-4 and J usage is TRBJ2-4; D is unresolved. The CDR3 sequence is 14 residues long. Trimming removed 4 bases at V and 3 bases at J, with 10 bases between. The CDR3 is CASSSNNNKNIQYF. Written as DNA, the CDR3 is TGTGCCAGCAGTTCCAACAATAACAAAAACATTCAGTACTTC.

This clonotype was seen at least ten times. This chain links TRBV9 with TRBJ2-1; TRBD2 matches 16 bases. V lost 3 bases and J lost 0; bases outside the gene matches: 3. CDR1 is SGDLS and CDR2 is YYNGEE in the germline V gene. CDR3 length: 18 amino acids. The CDR3 is CASSAGLAGGFSYNEQFF. The CDR3 DNA follows: TGTGCCAGCAGCGCGGGACTAGCGGGGGGGTTCTCCTACAATGAGCAGTTCTTC.

This clonotype appeared many times. This chain joins TRBV29-1 and TRBJ2-7, with D possibly TRBD2 on 6 matching bases. The germline gives CDR1 SQVTM, CDR2 ANQGSEA. This CDR3 is 14 amino acids long. The V end lost 0 bases, the J end lost 3 bases, and 12 bases lay between the germline ends. The CDR3 region has the DNA TGCAGCGTTGAAGATCCGTCAGCGGGCTACGAGCAGTACTTC. Residues: CSVEDPSAGYEQYF.